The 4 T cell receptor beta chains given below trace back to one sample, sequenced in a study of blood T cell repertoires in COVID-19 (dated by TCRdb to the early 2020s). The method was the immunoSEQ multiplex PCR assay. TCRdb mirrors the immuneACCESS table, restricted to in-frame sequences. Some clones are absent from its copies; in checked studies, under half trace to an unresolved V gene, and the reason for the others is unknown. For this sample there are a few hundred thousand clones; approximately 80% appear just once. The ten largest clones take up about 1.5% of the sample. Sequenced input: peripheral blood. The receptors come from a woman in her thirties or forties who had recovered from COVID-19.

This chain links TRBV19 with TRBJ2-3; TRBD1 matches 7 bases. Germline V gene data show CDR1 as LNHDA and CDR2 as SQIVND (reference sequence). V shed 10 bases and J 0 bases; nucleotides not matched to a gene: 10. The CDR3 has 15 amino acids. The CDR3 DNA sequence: TGTGCCACCCAAATCACAGGGGTTAGCACAGATACGCAGTATTTT. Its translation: CATQITGVSTDTQYF.

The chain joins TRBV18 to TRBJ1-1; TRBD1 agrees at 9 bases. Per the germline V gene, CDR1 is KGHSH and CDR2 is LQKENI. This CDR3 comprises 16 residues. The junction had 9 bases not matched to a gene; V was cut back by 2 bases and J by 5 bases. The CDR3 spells CASSPVRTGVMTEAFF. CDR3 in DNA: TGTGCCAGCTCACCAGTTCGGACAGGGGTTATGACTGAAGCTTTCTTT.

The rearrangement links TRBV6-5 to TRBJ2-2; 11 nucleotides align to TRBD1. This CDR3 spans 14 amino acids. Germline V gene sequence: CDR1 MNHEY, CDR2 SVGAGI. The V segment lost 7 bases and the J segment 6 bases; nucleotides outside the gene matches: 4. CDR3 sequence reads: CASMDRGRAGELFF. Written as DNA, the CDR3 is TGTGCCAGCATGGACAGGGGGCGCGCCGGGGAGCTGTTTTTT.

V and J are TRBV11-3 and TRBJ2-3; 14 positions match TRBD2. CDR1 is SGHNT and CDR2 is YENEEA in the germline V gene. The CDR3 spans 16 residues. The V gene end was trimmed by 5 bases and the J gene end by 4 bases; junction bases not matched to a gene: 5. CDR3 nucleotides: TGTGCCAGCAGCCAGGGACTAGCGGGGGAATCAGATACGCAGTATTTT. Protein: CASSQGLAGESDTQYF.